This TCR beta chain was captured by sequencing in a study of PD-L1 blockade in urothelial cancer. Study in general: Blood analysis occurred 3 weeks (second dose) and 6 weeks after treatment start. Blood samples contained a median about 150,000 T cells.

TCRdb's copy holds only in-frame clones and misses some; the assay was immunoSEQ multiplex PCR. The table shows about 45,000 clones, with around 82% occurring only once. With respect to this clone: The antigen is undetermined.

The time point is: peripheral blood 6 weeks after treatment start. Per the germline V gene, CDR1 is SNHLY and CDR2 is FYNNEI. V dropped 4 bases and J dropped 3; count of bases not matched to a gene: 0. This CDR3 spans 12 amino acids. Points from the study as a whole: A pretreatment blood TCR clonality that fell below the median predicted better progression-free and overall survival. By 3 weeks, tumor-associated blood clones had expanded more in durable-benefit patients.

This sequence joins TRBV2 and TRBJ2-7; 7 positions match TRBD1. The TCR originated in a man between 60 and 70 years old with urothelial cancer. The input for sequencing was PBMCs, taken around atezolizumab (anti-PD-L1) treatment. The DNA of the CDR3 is TGTGCCAGCAGTGGGGACAGCTACGAGCAGTACTTC. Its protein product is CASSGDSYEQYF. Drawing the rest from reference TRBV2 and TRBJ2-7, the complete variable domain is EPEVTQTPSHQVTQMGQEVILRCVPISNHLYFYWYRQILGQKVEFLVSFYNNEISEKSEIFDDQFSVERPDGSNFTLKIRSTKLEDSAMYFCASSGDSYEQYFGPGTRLTVT.